Each of the 16 T cell receptor beta chains below was sequenced from the same sample in a study of blood T cell repertoires in COVID-19. The repertoire was sequenced with immunoSEQ multiplex PCR; TCRdb's copy has only in-frame clones and lacks some. Here the sample spans hundreds of thousands of clones, approximately 91% being singletons. Sequences were obtained from PBMCs or T cells enriched from blood (not recorded which). Receptors originate from a woman aged 55-75 years who had recovered from COVID-19.

The chain carries TRBV10-3 and TRBJ2-7; D not resolved. The length of the CDR3 is 12 residues. From germline, CDR1 is ENHRY and CDR2 SYGVKD. V was clipped by 0 bases and J by 10 bases, with 10 bases between them. CDR3 region: CAISESWPRQYF. CDR3 sequence (DNA): TGTGCCATCAGTGAGTCTTGGCCACGCCAGTACTTC.

V usage is TRBV18 and J usage is TRBJ2-6, with unresolved D. Germline CDR1 KGHSH, CDR2 LQKENI. Trimming removed 2 bases from V and 0 bases from J, with 17 bases in between. The CDR3 is 19 residues long. In nucleotides, the CDR3 is TGTGCCAGCTCACCATATCCGGGTCCTTCCCTCTCTGGGGCCAACGTCCTGACTTTC. This gives the protein CASSPYPGPSLSGANVLTF. Looking up the rest from reference TRBV18 and TRBJ2-6 gives the full variable domain: NAGVMQNPRHLVRRRGQEARLRCSPMKGHSHVYWYRQLPEEGLKFMVYLQKENIIDESGMPKERFSAEFPKEGPSILRIQQVVRGDSAAYFCASSPYPGPSLSGANVLTFGAGSRLTVL.

The chain's CDR3 is CASSPEFPRSAQHF. DNA of the CDR3: TGTGCCAGCTCACCAGAGTTTCCAAGATCGGCCCAGCATTTT. The rearrangement joins TRBV18 to TRBJ1-5; D is undetermined. Germline V lookup: CDR1 KGHSH, CDR2 LQKENI. Trimming took off 2 bases at V and 11 bases at J, with 16 bases between the two ends. CDR3 length: 14 amino acids.

The chain couples TRBV2 to TRBJ1-2, with TRBD1 matching 9 bases. This CDR3 has 15 residues. CDR1 and CDR2 (germline): SNHLY, FYNNEI. V trimming: 2 bases; J trimming: 2 bases; junction bases outside the gene matches: 3. As DNA, the CDR3 is TGTGCCAGCAGTGAAACCGGGACAGGGAACTATGGCTACACCTTC. It specifies CASSETGTGNYGYTF.

CDR3 coding DNA: TGTGCCAGCAACCGACAGGGCAAGGGCAATGAGCAGTTCTTC. Translation gives CASNRQGKGNEQFF. The chain joins TRBV28 to TRBJ2-1; 7 nucleotides line up with TRBD1. CDR1 and CDR2 from the germline V gene are MDHEN and SYDVKM. This CDR3 region has 14 residues. Losses at the gene ends were 7 bases for V and 6 bases for J; bases not matched to a gene: 9.

J is TRBJ1-3 and V is TRBV5-8; tentative D call: TRBD1 (5 bases). The CDR3 totals 12 residues. CDR1 is SGHTS, CDR2 YDEGEE, per germline. Trimming stripped 7 bases from V and 4 bases from J, with 9 bases between. The CDR3 region is CASQGAGNTIYF. The DNA for the CDR3 is TGTGCCAGCCAGGGCGCCGGAAACACCATATATTTT.

This chain connects TRBV4-2 to TRBJ2-3, with TRBD2 matching 9 bases. Germline lookup yields CDR1 LGHNA and CDR2 YNFKEQ. The V and J ends lost 0 bases and 4 bases, in that order; junction bases with no gene match: 11. The CDR3 is made up of 18 amino acids. In DNA form, the CDR3 reads TGTGCCAGCAGCCAAGATTTTAGCGGGGGTTACCGAGCAGATACGCAGTATTTT. Translating gives CASSQDFSGGYRADTQYF.

This chain connects TRBV10-3 to TRBJ1-1, with D possibly TRBD1 on 6 matching bases. The germline V gene has CDR1 ENHRY and CDR2 SYGVKD. This CDR3 is built from 14 residues. Trimming took 2 bases from V and 1 from J, leaving 8 bases between them. The CDR3 bases are TGTGCCATCAGTGAGGGACAGTCGAACACTGAAGCTTTCTTT. This sequence encodes CAISEGQSNTEAFF.

V gene TRBV30 combines with J gene TRBJ1-2; no firm D call. Trimming took 3 bases from V and 4 from J, leaving 15 bases between them. Germline CDR1 and CDR2: GTSNPN and SVGIG (reference sequence). The CDR3 length is 14 residues. The CDR3 reads CAWRRHTEGYGYTF. In nucleotides, the CDR3 is TGTGCCTGGAGACGACATACCGAGGGCTATGGCTACACCTTC.

The rearrangement uses TRBV10-3 and TRBJ2-2; D gene uncertain. This CDR3 is 16 amino acids long. CDR1 is ENHRY and CDR2 is SYGVKD in the germline V gene. Trimming stripped 11 bases from V and 0 bases from J, with 19 bases between. The CDR3 loop reads CAVHRPSTSNTGELFF. The DNA of the CDR3 is TGTGCCGTCCACCGCCCGTCGACATCGAACACCGGGGAGCTGTTTTTT.

The rearrangement uses TRBV29-1 and TRBJ1-2; TRBD1 agrees at 8 bases. Germline V gene lookup returns CDR1 SQVTM and CDR2 ANQGSEA. The CDR3 loop spans 12 amino acids. Trimming at V came to 7 bases and at J to 4 bases, leaving 5 bases not matched to a gene. The CDR3 region is CSATTGVYGYTF. CDR3 sequence (DNA): TGCAGCGCAACGACAGGGGTCTATGGCTACACCTTC.

The chain carries TRBV5-1 and TRBJ1-2; 10 bases match TRBD1. Germline assignment: CDR1 SGHRS and CDR2 YFSETQ. This CDR3 region has 15 residues. The V segment lost 4 bases and the J segment 7 bases; nucleotides outside the gene matches: 10. CDR3 loop: CASSVGQGKGVGYTF. CDR3 in DNA: TGCGCCAGCAGCGTGGGACAGGGGAAGGGAGTTGGCTACACCTTC.

This rearrangement joins TRBV11-3 to TRBJ2-1, with TRBD2 matching 9 bases. CDR1 and CDR2 (germline): SGHNT, YENEEA. This CDR3 is built from 15 residues. The V gene end was trimmed by 3 bases and the J gene end by 7 bases; junction bases not matched to a gene: 7. The chain's CDR3 is CASSFSGGIMNEQFF. The CDR3 DNA sequence: TGTGCCAGCAGCTTTAGCGGGGGAATAATGAATGAGCAGTTCTTC.

This clone has a single count. The chain couples TRBV19 to TRBJ2-3; TRBD2 matches at 12 bases. The germline V gene has CDR1 LNHDA and CDR2 SQIVND (reference sequence). This CDR3 is 15 amino acids long. After removal of 7 bases from V and 4 bases from J, the junction contained 6 bases not matched to a gene. In nucleotides, the CDR3 is TGTGCCAGTACCTTGACTAGCGGGGGATCAGATACGCAGTATTTT. Translation: CASTLTSGGSDTQYF. Supplemented by reference TRBV19 and TRBJ2-3, the full variable domain reads DGGITQSPKYLFRKEGQNVTLSCEQNLNHDAMYWYRQDPGQGLRLIYYSQIVNDFQKGDIAEGYSVSREKKESFPLTVTSAQKNPTAFYLCASTLTSGGSDTQYFGPGTRLTVL.

The chain is built from TRBV5-4 and TRBJ1-5; D is perhaps TRBD1 (6 bases). V dropped 4 bases and J dropped 5 bases, with 13 bases sitting between them. From germline, CDR1 is SGHNT and CDR2 YYREEE (reference sequence). The CDR3 length is 14 residues. The CDR3 DNA reads TGTGCCAGCAGCCATCAGGGGTCAGATCAGCCCCAGCATTTT. It yields the protein CASSHQGSDQPQHF.

Worth noting for this clone: Other nucleotide sequences from this sample produce the same CDR3. The genes are TRBV5-1 and TRBJ1-3; no reliable D call. The V end lost 0 bases, the J end lost 0 bases, and 7 bases lay between the germline ends. CDR3 size: 15 residues. Per the germline V gene, CDR1 is SGHRS and CDR2 is YFSETQ. This CDR3 is CASSLAGSSGNTIYF. The CDR3 nucleotides are TGCGCCAGCAGCTTGGCGGGGAGCTCTGGAAACACCATATATTTT.